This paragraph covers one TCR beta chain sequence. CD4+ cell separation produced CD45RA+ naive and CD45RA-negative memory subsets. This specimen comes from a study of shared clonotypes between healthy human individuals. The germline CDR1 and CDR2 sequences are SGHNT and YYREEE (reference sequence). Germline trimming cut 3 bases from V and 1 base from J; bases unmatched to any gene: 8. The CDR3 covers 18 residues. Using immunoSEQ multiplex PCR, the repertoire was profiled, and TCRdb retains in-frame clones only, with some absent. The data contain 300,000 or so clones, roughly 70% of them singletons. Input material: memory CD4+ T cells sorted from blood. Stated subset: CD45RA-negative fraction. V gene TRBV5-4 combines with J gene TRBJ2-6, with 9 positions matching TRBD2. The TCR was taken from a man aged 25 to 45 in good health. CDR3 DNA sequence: TGTGCCAGCAGCTCGCCGGGACTAGCCGGATCTGGGGCCAACGTCCTGACTTTC. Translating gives CASSSPGLAGSGANVLTF.